This TCR beta chain was captured by sequencing in a study of cytomegalovirus exposure and HLA in healthy donors. Germline CDR1 reads SQVTM; CDR2 reads ANQGSEA. V was pared by 5 bases and J by 5 bases, with 12 bases between. This CDR3 region has 12 residues. On this clone itself: Its cognate antigen is unknown.

Regarding the study as a whole: According to a subsequent analysis, TCR clusters identified in the first cohort showed a tendency to co-occur across the 100 to 150 validation repertoires. Some TCR beta chains (around 160 of them) were listed as cytomegalovirus-associated. In vitro work confirmed that a few CMV-associated chains recognize CMV antigens.

The donors were in the approximately 120-subject validation cohort, distinct from the roughly 720-subject first cohort. Data came from immunoSEQ multiplex PCR; TCRdb stores just in-frame clones and leaves some out. This sample yields 200,000 or so clones, of which roughly 84% are seen a single time; over 10% belongs to the top ten. The sequence came from a woman younger than 45 in good health and CMV-seropositive. What was sequenced was PBMCs. This chain uses TRBV29-1 with TRBJ2-5; possible D gene TRBD2, 5 bases. CDR3 region: CSVTLGGETQYF. The CDR3 DNA sequence: TGCAGCGTTACCTTAGGCGGGGAGACCCAGTACTTC.